This T cell receptor beta chain was identified during a study of T cell responses to AZD1222 COVID-19 vaccine (dated by TCRdb to about 2021). Study-level background: AZD1222 recipients with second doses at about 4 weeks or about 12 weeks were pooled, because spike-specific TCR depth and breadth did not differ between schedules. TCR sequencing covered 233 trial participants: about 210 given two doses of AZD1222 and approximately 26 given two doses of MenACWY control vaccine. Trial participants were enrolled into age subgroups of 18-55, 56-69 and 70-plus years, which contained approximately 150, 28 and 58 TCR-sequenced participants, respectively. The full study reports these points: Conclusions about previously exposed vaccinees were limited because only 5 or 6 AZD1222 recipients were SARS-CoV-2 seropositive at baseline. Reportedly, close to half of the unique spike-specific TCRs recognized epitopes lying outside the regions that are mutated in the B.1.351 and B.1.1.7 variants. CD4 TCRs associated with the vaccine covered the entire spike protein, and the dominant responses were in regions 160-218 and 743-854. Because no samples from the day 14 peak response were available, repertoires could be characterized only after the peak T cell response. The 56-69-year group was small, and its depth increase did not reach significance, likely because of low power. After two AZD1222 doses, spike-specific TCR breadth and depth were significantly higher than at day 0 and than in MenACWY recipients. Participants were mostly white British and included more females than males, and it was suggested by the authors that clonal diversity may have been underestimated.

Details on this clone: It lacks a known antigen. No per-base quality is available; no much larger clone lies one base away.

Sequences MNHEY (CDR1) and SVGAGI (CDR2) are obtained from the germline V gene. Deletion took 6 bases off V and 0 bases off J, with a span of 12 bases between the germline ends. Taken from cysteine to phenylalanine, the CDR3 has 15 residues. Only the CDR3 region is kept as DNA, spanning 45 bases read in frame from base 1. The time point label, read with the paper, signifies: baseline before first vaccination. Samples from vaccinated people were obtained from the UK trials COV001 and COV002, which included a single-blind randomized controlled phase 2/3 trial of AZD1222 (ChAdOx1 nCoV-19) in healthy adults. For TCRbeta chain sequencing, PBMC samples were collected from trial participants at day 0 and at day 28 after the second dose. The CDR3 regions of human TCRbeta chains were subjected to immunosequencing. Concerning the study's data processing: TCRs in the repertoires were matched against a reference library of SARS-CoV-2-specific TCRs that had been generated with the MIRA antigen-specificity platform. Breadth meant the fraction of unique TCRs that were SARS-CoV-2-associated, whereas depth meant the fraction of total T cells that were SARS-CoV-2-associated. Using the MIRA data, every spike-specific TCR was mapped to the spike region that the TCR reacted to and assigned to either a CD4 or a CD8 class. Log10-transformed breadth and depth values were compared by one-way ANOVA with Sidak's multiple comparisons tests. Entries here come from immuneACCESS through TCRdb and include only in-frame sequences with V and J called. Some clones fail to appear in such tables; in the studies checked, an unresolved V gene covers under half of the shortfall, and the cause of the remainder is unknown. V and J calls and clone size come straight from that table; D and trimming were deduced from the DNA. Here the sample has some 120,000 clones; 80% to 90% occur a single time. Around 10% of the sample lies in the top ten.

Sequences were derived from peripheral blood, sampled on day 0 of AZD1222 vaccination. The sequence derives from an adult in good health. The receptor chain draws on TRBV6-5 and TRBJ1-3, and possibly TRBD1, on 6 matching bases. The DNA sequence follows: TGTGCCAGCAGACAAGGGGGGCCCTCTGGAAACACCATATATTTT. Translated, this is CASRQGGPSGNTIYF.